A selection of T cell receptor beta chains follows, all from one sample in a study of molecular identifiers for immune sequencing clone quantification. TCRdb itself ran the PCR reads through MiXCR, one entry per CDR3 protein. The table shows 490,000 or so distinct CDR3 sequences, with about 25% occurring only once. Sequencing input: naive CD8+ T cells from blood, with Jurkat cell RNA spiked in. The source of these receptors is a human donor in good health. Some libraries in this study had Jurkat cell RNA spiked in. The CDR3 runs from the conserved cysteine through the conserved F or W. The D gene is left open where the match is weak. Some rows mark clone size as missing; the rest say once, few, many or name a class of expanded clone.

d_call j_call v_call clone_size cdr3_nt cdr3_aa
NA TRBJ2-7 TRBV5-6 few TGTGCCAGCAGCTTGGCCGGATTCGGGGTTGGCTACGAGCAGTACTTC CASSLAGFGVGYEQYF
NA TRBJ2-7 TRBV6-5 few TGTGCCAGCAGTTACTCGCAGAACTACGAGCAGTACTTC CASSYSQNYEQYF
TRBD1 TRBJ2-7 TRBV7-9 many TGTGCCAGCAGCTTAAAGGGGGCGAGAGAGCAGTACTTC CASSLKGAREQYF
NA TRBJ2-3 TRBV6-5 many TGTGCCAGCAGTTACTCAGCGGGCCCACCCACAGATACGCAGTATTTT CASSYSAGPPTDTQYF
NA TRBJ2-3 TRBV11-2 NA TGTGCCAGCAGCTCAACACGTAGCGAAGGAACAGATACGCAGTATTTT CASSSTRSEGTDTQYF
NA TRBJ2-1 TRBV6-2/TRBV6-3 NA TGTGCCAGCAGTTACTCGAAAGCCCACAATGAGCAGTTCTTC CASSYSKAHNEQFF
TRBD2 TRBJ2-7 TRBV4-1 many TGTGCCAGCAGCCAAGCGACTAGCGGCTACGAGCAGTACTTC CASSQATSGYEQYF
NA TRBJ1-1 TRBV6-5 few TGTGCCAGCAGTCCTGCAGGGGCTGAAGCTTTCTTT CASSPAGAEAFF
NA TRBJ2-7 TRBV5-1 many TGCGCCAGCAGCTTCGGCGCAGGTAGCTACGAGCAGTACTTC CASSFGAGSYEQYF
NA TRBJ2-7 TRBV7-6 few TGTGCCAGCAGCCAACTCCCAGAAACCTACGAGCAGTACTTC CASSQLPETYEQYF
NA TRBJ2-1 TRBV7-3 few TGTGCCAGCAGCTTAGGAAGGAGTGAGCAGTTCTTC CASSLGRSEQFF
NA TRBJ2-1 TRBV19 NA TGTGCCAGTACCCAGGCAACGAGGAGCTCCTACAATGAGCAGTTCTTC CASTQATRSSYNEQFF
NA TRBJ1-2 TRBV7-9 NA TGTGCCGGCAGCTGGAAGATGACGGATTACTATGGCTACACCTTC CAGSWKMTDYYGYTF
NA TRBJ2-3 TRBV11-2 NA TGTGCCAGCAGCCCCTGGGGTGATACGCAGTATTTT CASSPWGDTQYF
NA TRBJ2-7 TRBV2 few TGTGCCAGCAGGGGGGCATACGAGCAGTACTTC CASRGAYEQYF
NA TRBJ1-5 TRBV12-3/TRBV12-4 NA TGTGCCAGCACCTTGGTCCCGGGTCAGCCCCAGCATTTT CASTLVPGQPQHF
TRBD2 TRBJ2-1 TRBV7-6 few TGTGCCAGCAGCTTAGTTTGGTCTAGCGGGTCCAATGAGCAGTTCTTC CASSLVWSSGSNEQFF
NA TRBJ1-1 TRBV20-1 few TGCAGTGCTGCCGGACACCTGAACACTGAAGCTTTCTTT CSAAGHLNTEAFF
NA TRBJ2-7 TRBV15 few TGTGCCACCAGCCCTGTGGGCACAGGGTACGAGCAGTACTTC CATSPVGTGYEQYF
NA TRBJ2-1 TRBV6-5 NA TGTGCCAGCGCGATCGGACCGAACAATGAGCAGTTCTTC CASAIGPNNEQFF
NA TRBJ2-7 TRBV12-3/TRBV12-4 NA TGTGCCAGCAGTTTTTCGTTCAGCTCCTACGAGCAGTACTTC CASSFSFSSYEQYF
NA TRBJ1-5 TRBV4-3 once TGCGCCAGCGGCCCACGGGCCCATAGCAATCAGCCCCAGCATTTT CASGPRAHSNQPQHF
NA TRBJ1-2 TRBV4-1 NA TGCGCCAGCAGCCAAAATCGGGGCGGGGGATATGGCTACACCTTC CASSQNRGGGYGYTF
TRBD1 TRBJ2-7 TRBV10-3 many TGTGCCATCAGTGAAGGGACAGGGATATCGTACTTC CAISEGTGISYF
NA TRBJ2-1 TRBV6-5 NA TGTGCCAGCAGACCCATTGGGGGGTTGGAAAATGAGCAGTTCTTC CASRPIGGLENEQFF
NA TRBJ1-5 TRBV7-9 many TGTGCCAGCAGCCCCTGGGGGAGCAATCAGCCCCAGCATTTT CASSPWGSNQPQHF
NA TRBJ2-3 TRBV7-6 many TGTGCCAGCGGCGGGACACCGACAGATACGCAGTATTTT CASGGTPTDTQYF
NA TRBJ2-7 TRBV9 NA TGTGCCAGCAGCGCTACGGACAGCTACGAGCAGTACTTC CASSATDSYEQYF
NA TRBJ1-5 TRBV13 many TGTGCCAGCAGCTCCGGGGAGAGCAATCAGCCCCAGCATTTT CASSSGESNQPQHF